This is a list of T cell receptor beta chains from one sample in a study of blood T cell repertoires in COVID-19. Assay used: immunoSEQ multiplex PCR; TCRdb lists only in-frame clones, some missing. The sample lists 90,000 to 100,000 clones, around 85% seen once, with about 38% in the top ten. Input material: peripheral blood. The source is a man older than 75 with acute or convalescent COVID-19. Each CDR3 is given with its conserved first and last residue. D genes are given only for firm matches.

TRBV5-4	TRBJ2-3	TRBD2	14	CASSILAGTDTQYF
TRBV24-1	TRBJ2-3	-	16	CATSDAMDRYTDTQYF
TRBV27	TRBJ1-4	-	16	CASSLVPAQGREKLFF
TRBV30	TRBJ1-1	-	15	CAWSPGRGMNTEAFF
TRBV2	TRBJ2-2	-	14	CASSEGLDTGELFF
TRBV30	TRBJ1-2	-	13	CAWSQVNPEGYTF
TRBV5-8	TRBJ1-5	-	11	CASSRYQPQHF
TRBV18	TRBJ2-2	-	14	CASSPLPGTGELFF
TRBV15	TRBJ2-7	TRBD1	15	CATSREGTGVYEQYF
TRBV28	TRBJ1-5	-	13	CASSPAGPSTQHF
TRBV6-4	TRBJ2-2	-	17	CASSERDFRFLPGELFF
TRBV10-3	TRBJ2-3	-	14	CAISAGSTTDTQYF
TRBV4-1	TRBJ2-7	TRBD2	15	CASSHPAGGNYEQYF
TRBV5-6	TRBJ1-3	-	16	CASSLARTGPGNTIYF